This TCR beta chain was recorded in a study of T cells after yellow fever vaccination. Study results and caveats: Abundant clonotypes from the bulk population could have been carried over as contaminants into FACS-sorted repertoires. Boosting was followed by the reappearance of most primary-vaccination clones (less than 98% CD4, roughly 90% CD8). Compared with primary, the secondary response was weaker and peaked at day 5, not 15.

A process of 5'RACE template switching, which added a universal primer site and UMIs, was used to make TCR cDNA. TCRdb fed the 5' RACE reads into MiXCR, producing one record per CDR3 protein. Of approximately 300,000 distinct CDR3 sequences listed, approximately 12% are singletons. As regards this clonotype: Its specificity is not known.

The sequencing used CD4+ T cells sorted from PBMCs, collected 45 days after the yellow fever booster vaccination. The clonotype originates from a man aged 25 to 45 who received the YFV17D yellow fever vaccine.

As DNA, the CDR3 is TGCGCCAGCAGCCGGAGCGGGATGCCAGATACGCAGTATTTT. Its translation: CASSRSGMPDTQYF. V is TRBV4-1 and J is TRBJ2-3; 7 bases line up with TRBD2. The CDR3 has 14 residues. CDR1 and CDR2 (germline): MGHRA, YSYEKL. Trimming removed 4 bases from V and 4 bases from J; junction bases left unmatched: 5.